A selection of T cell receptor beta chains follows, all from one sample in a study of graft-versus-host responses after intestinal transplantation. These receptors lack a known antigen. TCRdb's table, derived via immunoSEQ multiplex PCR, lists solely in-frame clones and lacks some. The sample lists approximately 77,000 clones, 85% to 90% occurring once. The sequencing here drew on unstimulated CD4+ T cells sorted from spleen or lymph node cells, taken before intestinal transplant. The source is a human donor who received an intestinal transplant. CDR3s include the opening cysteine and the closing phenylalanine or tryptophan. A D gene is named only where the DNA matches it firmly. Clone size is given for some rows only: seen once, a few or many times, or a class if the clone is expanded.

clone size	J gene	V gene	D gene	CDR3 protein	CDR3 DNA
few	TRBJ2-1	TRBV7-2	NA	CASSRDYNEQFF	TGTGCCAGCAGCCGGGACTACAATGAGCAGTTCTTC
once	TRBJ2-5	TRBV6-5	NA	CASSSKGLTKETQYF	TGTGCCAGCAGTTCCAAGGGGTTAACAAAAGAGACCCAGTACTTC
NA	TRBJ1-2	TRBV2	TRBD1	CASSGSGQGVRNTF	TGTGCCAGCAGCGGCTCGGGACAGGGGGTTAGGAACACCTTC
NA	TRBJ2-7	TRBV28	TRBD1	CASRRWGTGEQYF	TGTGCCAGCAGACGATGGGGGACAGGGGAGCAGTACTTC
NA	TRBJ1-6	TRBV27	NA	CASRRVLGSPLHF	TGTGCCAGCAGGAGGGTTCTAGGGTCACCCCTCCACTTT
NA	TRBJ2-5	TRBV6-5	TRBD2	CASSPGTRGETQYF	TGTGCCAGCAGTCCCGGGACTAGAGGAGAGACCCAGTACTTC
NA	TRBJ2-7	TRBV7-8	NA	CASSLSSYEQYF	TGTGCCAGCAGCCTAAGCTCCTACGAGCAGTACTTC
NA	TRBJ2-1	TRBV2	NA	CASSRQVSYNEQFF	TGTGCCAGCAGCCGACAGGTCTCCTACAATGAGCAGTTCTTC
NA	TRBJ1-2	TRBV19	TRBD1	CASNPTGSNYGYTF	TGTGCCAGTAACCCGACAGGGTCCAACTATGGCTACACCTTC
NA	TRBJ2-1	TRBV7-9	TRBD2	CASSLEGGLAGVEQFF	TGTGCCAGCAGCCTGGAGGGTGGACTAGCGGGAGTGGAGCAGTTCTTC
NA	TRBJ2-1	TRBV11-2	TRBD2	CASSYGTSGSNEQFF	TGTGCCAGCAGCTATGGGACTAGCGGTAGTAATGAGCAGTTCTTC
NA	TRBJ1-3	TRBV7-9	NA	CASSLAGNTIYF	TGTGCCAGCAGCCTTGCGGGAAACACCATATATTTT
NA	TRBJ2-7	TRBV11-2	TRBD2	CASSRDYYEQYF	TGTGCCAGCTCTAGGGACTACTACGAGCAGTACTTC
NA	TRBJ2-1	TRBV2	TRBD2	CASTQTSGSYNEQFF	TGTGCCAGCACCCAGACTAGCGGGAGTTACAATGAGCAGTTCTTC
once	TRBJ2-5	TRBV6-6	TRBD1	CASSKQGLIDTETQYF	TGTGCCAGCAGTAAACAGGGGTTGATAGATACAGAGACCCAGTACTTC
NA	TRBJ2-7	TRBV11-2	TRBD1	CASSFPRDRVYRQYF	TGTGCCAGCAGCTTTCCCCGGGACAGGGTTTATCGGCAGTACTTC
NA	TRBJ2-1	TRBV5-1	TRBD2	CASSPGLAGAGQFF	TGCGCCAGCAGCCCGGGACTAGCGGGAGCCGGGCAGTTCTTC
NA	TRBJ2-3	TRBV6-5	NA	CASSYSGGPEDTQYF	TGTGCCAGCAGTTACTCCGGGGGGCCGGAGGATACGCAGTATTTT